A single sample is the source of the 25 T cell receptor beta chains below, sequenced in a study of technical replicates of blood from a handful of donors. The data were produced by immunoSEQ multiplex PCR, yet TCRdb's version contains in-frame clones alone and is incomplete. The sample records roughly 82,000 clones, 96% being singletons. The sequenced sample was T cells isolated from PBMCs. The receptor set was obtained from a human donor in good health.

The rearrangement joins TRBV7-2 to TRBJ2-7; tentatively, D is TRBD2 (5 bases). From germline, CDR1 is SGHTA and CDR2 FQGNSA. Trimming took off 5 bases at V and 2 bases at J, with 13 bases between the two ends. The CDR3 is made up of 14 amino acids. This chain's CDR3 is CASSLPGGTYEQYF. CDR3 sequence (DNA): TGTGCCAGCAGCCTACCCGGAGGAACCTACGAGCAGTACTTC.

The CDR3 here is CASSLGSILADTQYF. DNA of the CDR3: TGTGCCAGCAGCTTAGGAAGTATCCTGGCCGATACGCAGTATTTT. This sequence joins TRBV7-8 and TRBJ2-3; D is ambiguous. This CDR3 contains 15 residues. The germline V and J ends were trimmed by 1 base and 6 bases, with 14 bases remaining between them. Per germline, CDR1 SGHVS and CDR2 FQNEAQ.

This chain uses TRBV7-2 with TRBJ2-7, with 8 bases fitting TRBD2. This CDR3 has 16 amino acids. V lost 0 bases and J lost 0; bases outside the gene matches: 4. The germline V gene has CDR1 SGHTA and CDR2 FQGNSA. CDR3 loop: CASSLAPSGLSYEQYF. In nucleotides, the CDR3 is TGTGCCAGCAGCTTAGCGCCTAGCGGGCTCTCCTACGAGCAGTACTTC.

The V gene is TRBV27, the J gene TRBJ1-1; D gene ambiguous. The CDR3 runs 14 residues. V dropped 6 bases and J dropped 5 bases, with 16 bases sitting between them. Germline CDR1 is MNHEY and CDR2 is SMNVEV (reference sequence). CDR3 nucleotide sequence: TGTGCCAGCAGCCACGGACTTGGCGGGACTGAAGCTTTCTTT. This translates into CASSHGLGGTEAFF.

CDR3 sequence (DNA): TGTGCCTGTTGGGGCATGAACACTGAAGCTTTCTTT. Amino acid sequence: CACWGMNTEAFF. The chain has TRBV18 and TRBJ1-1; D perhaps matches TRBD1 (5 bases). CDR3 size: 12 residues. V was clipped by 11 bases and J by 0 bases, with 10 bases between them. The germline V gene encodes CDR1 KGHSH and CDR2 LQKENI.

The chain has TRBV10-3 and TRBJ2-7; 11 bases fit TRBD1. The ends lost 9 bases at V and 1 base at J; junction bases unmatched: 2. Per the germline V gene, CDR1 is ENHRY and CDR2 is SYGVKD. There are 13 residues in the CDR3. CDR3 residues: CAMGQGGSYEQYF. CDR3 nucleotide sequence: TGTGCCATGGGACAGGGGGGTTCCTACGAGCAGTACTTC.

The CDR3 DNA reads TGTGCCAGAGGACACTTAGCCAAAAACATTCAGTACTTC. Translation gives CARGHLAKNIQYF. V is TRBV5-8 and J is TRBJ2-4; TRBD1 might be the D (5 bases). This CDR3 spans 13 amino acids. The germline V gene encodes CDR1 SGHTS and CDR2 YDEGEE. Trimming stripped 8 bases from V and 0 bases from J, with 9 bases between.

This chain connects TRBV4-3 to TRBJ2-1; 8 nucleotides line up with TRBD2. V was pared by 1 base and J by 4 bases, with 3 bases of the junction left unmatched. CDR1 is LGHNA, CDR2 YSLEER, per germline. The CDR3 length is 15 residues. CDR3 sequence reads: CASSQAGLVYNEQFF. The DNA for the CDR3 is TGCGCCAGCAGCCAAGCGGGACTAGTTTACAATGAGCAGTTCTTC.

The V and J genes are TRBV9 and TRBJ2-3; possibly TRBD2 for D (6 bases). Per the germline V gene, CDR1 is SGDLS and CDR2 is YYNGEE. The CDR3 runs to 17 residues. V was clipped by 1 base and J by 3 bases, with 18 bases between them. CDR3 DNA sequence: TGTGCCAGCAGCGTAATGGGAGGTGTTAGTCGAACAGATACGCAGTATTTT. Amino acid sequence: CASSVMGGVSRTDTQYF.

V and J are TRBV5-1 and TRBJ1-1; perhaps TRBD1 as D (5 bases). The V gene's germline CDR1 is SGHRS and CDR2 YFSETQ. Trimming pared 1 base from V and 4 bases from J, leaving 14 bases between. The CDR3 has 15 residues. CDR3 coding DNA: TGCGCCAGCAGCTTGTATGGGGCGGGGAGCACTGAAGCTTTCTTT. It is translated as CASSLYGAGSTEAFF. Using reference TRBV5-1 and TRBJ1-1 for the parts outside the CDR3, the full variable domain is KAGVTQTPRYLIKTRGQQVTLSCSPISGHRSVSWYQQTPGQGLQFLFEYFSETQRNKGNFPGRFSGRQFSNSRSEMNVSTLELGDSALYLCASSLYGAGSTEAFFGQGTRLTVV.

This sequence joins TRBV4-3 and TRBJ2-2; tentatively, D is TRBD2 (6 bases). CDR1 is LGHNA, CDR2 YSLEER, per germline. There are 17 residues in the CDR3. V was clipped by 0 bases and J by 6 bases, with 17 bases between them. For the CDR3, the DNA is TGCGCCAGCAGCCAAGAAAGCTCGGGAGATCGGCCCGGGGAGCTGTTTTTT. Protein sequence: CASSQESSGDRPGELFF.

The chain carries TRBV11-2 and TRBJ2-2; maybe TRBD2 (6 bases). Deletions cut 4 bases from V and 6 bases from J, with 9 bases between. This CDR3 is built from 13 residues. Germline lookup yields CDR1 SGHAT and CDR2 FQNNGV. As DNA, the CDR3 is TGTGCCAGCAGCTGGGACTTCCCCGGGGAGCTGTTTTTT. This gives the protein CASSWDFPGELFF. Full variable domain (missing parts from reference TRBV11-2 and TRBJ2-2): EAGVAQSPRYKIIEKRQSVAFWCNPISGHATLYWYQQILGQGPKLLIQFQNNGVVDDSQLPKDRFSAERLKGVDSTLKIQPAKLEDSAVYLCASSWDFPGELFFGEGSRLTVL.

V usage is TRBV13 and J usage is TRBJ2-3; maybe TRBD1 (5 bases). Trimming pared 5 bases from V and 4 bases from J, leaving 13 bases between. The CDR3 extends over 14 amino acids. CDR1 PRHDT and CDR2 FYEKMQ come from the germline V gene (reference sequence). CDR3 coding DNA: TGTGCCAGCAGCCCCCAAAGGGGCGCAGATACGCAGTATTTT. Translated: CASSPQRGADTQYF.

This sequence joins TRBV7-9 and TRBJ2-5; 7 positions match TRBD2. V shed 5 bases and J 5 bases; nucleotides not matched to a gene: 5. Per the germline V gene, CDR1 is SEHNR and CDR2 is FQNEAQ (reference sequence). The CDR3 runs 13 residues. This CDR3 reads CASSVGLGETQYF. CDR3 in DNA: TGTGCCAGCAGCGTCGGACTAGGGGAGACCCAGTACTTC.

The chain has TRBV30 and TRBJ1-3; unclear D gene. Trimming left V 0 bases short and J 2 bases short, with 8 bases between. Germline CDR1 is GTSNPN and CDR2 is SVGIG (reference sequence). This CDR3 region has 14 residues. The CDR3 DNA is TGTGCCTGGAGTGTAAAACTCCCTGGAAACACCATATATTTT. This gives the protein CAWSVKLPGNTIYF.

CDR3 region: CASSDQGADTDTQYF. The CDR3 nucleotides read TGCGCCAGCAGTGATCAGGGGGCAGACACAGATACGCAGTATTTT. The chain joins TRBV10-1 to TRBJ2-3; 8 bases are shared with TRBD1. Germline V gene sequence: CDR1 WNHNN, CDR2 SYGVQD (reference sequence). V trimming: 3 bases; J trimming: 2 bases; junction bases outside the gene matches: 4. The CDR3 loop spans 15 amino acids.

The CDR3 reads CASSPTSGRGQDTQYF. For the CDR3, the DNA is TGTGCCAGTAGTCCTACTAGCGGGAGGGGTCAAGATACGCAGTATTTT. The J gene is TRBJ2-3, the V gene TRBV19; 13 bases line up with TRBD2. The CDR3 runs 16 residues. V was pared by 5 bases and J by 5 bases, with 7 bases of the junction left unmatched. Germline V CDR1 and CDR2: LNHDA, SQIVND (reference sequence). The full variable domain, completed using reference TRBV19 and TRBJ2-3, is DGGITQSPKYLFRKEGQNVTLSCEQNLNHDAMYWYRQDPGQGLRLIYYSQIVNDFQKGDIAEGYSVSREKKESFPLTVTSAQKNPTAFYLCASSPTSGRGQDTQYFGPGTRLTVL.

The chain is built from TRBV6-1 and TRBJ1-5; tentatively, D is TRBD1 (5 bases). CDR1 and CDR2 (germline): MNHNS, SASEGT. V dropped 9 bases and J dropped 5 bases, with 11 bases sitting between them. The CDR3 is made up of 12 amino acids. The CDR3, as DNA: TGTGCCAGTACAGGTTTTTATCAGCCCCAGCATTTT. Translated, it gives CASTGFYQPQHF.

The chain uses TRBV28 and TRBJ2-1; 9 nucleotides line up with TRBD2. Losses at the gene ends were 3 bases for V and 7 bases for J; bases not matched to a gene: 7. The CDR3 totals 15 residues. The V gene's germline CDR1 is MDHEN and CDR2 SYDVKM. CDR3 protein: CASSFRGRAENEQFF. CDR3 coding DNA: TGTGCCAGCAGTTTCCGCGGGAGGGCTGAGAATGAGCAGTTCTTC.

V usage is TRBV28 and J usage is TRBJ2-2; 14 bases agree with TRBD2. The CDR3 is 16 amino acids. The germline V gene has CDR1 MDHEN and CDR2 SYDVKM. Trimming at V came to 4 bases and at J to 8 bases, leaving 6 bases not matched to a gene. The DNA of the CDR3 is TGTGCCAGCAGTTCCGGGACTAGCGGGAGAGTGGGGGAGCTGTTTTTT. Translating gives CASSSGTSGRVGELFF. The full variable domain, in which reference TRBV28 and TRBJ2-2 provide the parts outside the CDR3, is DVKVTQSSRYLVKRTGEKVFLECVQDMDHENMFWYRQDPGLGLRLIYFSYDVKMKEKGDIPEGYSVSREKKERFSLILESASTNQTSMYLCASSSGTSGRVGELFFGEGSRLTVL.

The chain couples TRBV19 to TRBJ2-2, with TRBD2 matching 13 bases. The CDR3 is made up of 15 amino acids. CDR1 and CDR2 from the germline V gene are LNHDA and SQIVND (reference sequence). Trimming at V came to 6 bases and at J to 5 bases, leaving 3 bases not matched to a gene. The CDR3 DNA is TGTGCCAGTAGCCGGGGACTAGCGGGGACCGGGGAGCTGTTTTTT. Its translation: CASSRGLAGTGELFF.

This clone turned up a few times. This chain's CDR3 is CAWSVLGGSEAFF. CDR3 DNA: TGTGCCTGGAGTGTACTAGGGGGTTCTGAAGCTTTCTTT. The V and J genes are TRBV30 and TRBJ1-1, with D perhaps matching TRBD1 (6 bases). This CDR3 has 13 residues. The germline V and J ends were trimmed by 0 bases and 6 bases, with 11 bases remaining between them. Germline V lookup: CDR1 GTSNPN, CDR2 SVGIG (reference sequence).

The chain carries TRBV29-1 and TRBJ2-1, with D uncertain. The CDR3 runs 13 residues. CDR1 and CDR2 from the germline V gene are SQVTM and ANQGSEA. V dropped 4 bases and J dropped 2 bases, with 9 bases sitting between them. The CDR3, as DNA: TGCAGCGTTGGGTCTACCCCCTACAATGAGCAGTTCTTC. Residues: CSVGSTPYNEQFF.

The chain's CDR3 is CASSSSILRDTQYF. The CDR3 DNA follows: TGTGCCAGCAGCTCAAGCATCCTCCGTGATACGCAGTATTTT. The chain links TRBV11-2 to TRBJ2-3; unclear D gene. The CDR3 has 14 amino acids. Germline assignment: CDR1 SGHAT and CDR2 FQNNGV. Deletions cut 4 bases from V and 6 bases from J, with 14 bases between.

The chain couples TRBV7-9 to TRBJ2-1; the D gene is possibly TRBD2 (5 bases). Trimming removed 1 base from V and 6 bases from J, with 16 bases in between. CDR1 and CDR2 from the germline V gene are SEHNR and FQNEAQ (reference sequence). The length of the CDR3 is 16 residues. This chain's CDR3 is CASSLGPREVPNEQFF. Here the CDR3 DNA reads TGTGCCAGCAGCTTAGGTCCCCGGGAAGTGCCCAATGAGCAGTTCTTC. The whole variable domain, filled in from reference TRBV7-9 and TRBJ2-1, reads DTGVSQNPRHKITKRGQNVTFRCDPISEHNRLYWYRQTLGQGPEFLTYFQNEAQLEKSRLLSDRFSAERPKGSFSTLEIQRTEQGDSAMYLCASSLGPREVPNEQFFGPGTRLTVL.